The rows below give T cell receptor beta chains drawn from one sample of a study of CXCR3-negative and CXCR3-positive naive CD8 T cells. TCRdb reanalyzed the 5' RACE reads, giving one entry per CDR3 protein sequence and no DNA. The sample includes some 130,000 distinct CDR3 sequences. The material sequenced was naive CXCR3- CD8+ T cells from blood. The receptors come from a human donor in good health. Some clones in this sample may be carry-over from other donors' samples. Each CDR3 is given with its conserved first and last residue. Each record gives: J gene, V gene, CDR3 length, CDR3 protein.

>TRBJ2-3|TRBV7-9|15
CASSLRSDTGDTQYF
>TRBJ2-3|TRBV20-1|15
CSARDMAAGGDTQYF
>TRBJ2-7|TRBV28|13
CASSERLSYEQYF
>TRBJ2-7|TRBV5-1|16
CASSLGLGEANYEQYF
>TRBJ2-3|TRBV18|14
CASSPAGATDTQYF
>TRBJ2-5|TRBV20-1|13
CSAIKGLQETQYF
>TRBJ2-5|TRBV7-2|15
CASSLEGLRGETQYF
>TRBJ2-2|TRBV10-3|13
CAIRWQDTGELFF
>TRBJ2-5|TRBV20-1|16
CSAIWSRESGRETQYF
>TRBJ1-1|TRBV15|19
CATSSGLRGGGEWNTEAFF
>TRBJ2-1|TRBV28|14
CASSPRLGVGEQFF
>TRBJ2-2|TRBV10-3|16
CAISEPGLAGKGELFF
>TRBJ2-1|TRBV20-1|15
CSARVVADIHNEQFF
>TRBJ2-7|TRBV7-9|15
CASSLVRGLGYEQYF
>TRBJ2-3|TRBV28|15
CASSPHINRGDTQYF
>TRBJ2-7|TRBV20-1|14
CSASSGTSSYEQYF
>TRBJ2-1|TRBV27|15
CASSSGTSSYNEQFF
>TRBJ2-7|TRBV27|14
CASSWSGGGYEQYF
>TRBJ2-1|TRBV4-1|16
CASSQMRQGAYNEQFF
>TRBJ1-1|TRBV18|12
CASSPAPGMAFF